The T cell receptor beta chain described here comes from a study of blood T cell repertoires in COVID-19. About the study: Nucleic acid was either cDNA or gDNA, and it came from T cells, B-cell-depleted T cells, or PBMCs.

The CDR3 runs to 15 residues. Germline V gives CDR1 MNHNS, CDR2 SASEGT. Trimming at V came to 2 bases and at J to 4 bases, leaving 1 base not matched to a gene. There are a few counts of this clone. Here immunoSEQ multiplex PCR was the method, and the copy in TCRdb shows in-frame clones only, minus some. The sample lists hundreds of thousands of clones, 80% to 85% occurring once. This sequence joins TRBV6-1 and TRBJ2-5; TRBD2 aligns across 13 bases. This TCR was recovered from a man between 35 and 55 years old who had been exposed to COVID-19. Sequenced material: PBMCs or T cells enriched from blood (not recorded which). The CDR3 here is CASSEWTSGRETQYF. The CDR3 region has the DNA TGTGCCAGCAGTGAATGGACTAGCGGGAGAGAGACCCAGTACTTC.